The clone carrying this T cell receptor beta chain occurred once. Using immunoSEQ multiplex PCR, the repertoire was profiled, and TCRdb retains in-frame clones only, with some absent. The sample consists of 70,000 to 80,000 clones, approximately 84% of them appearing once. This entry comes from a study of control samples from healthy donors and cancer patients. The V end was cut by 6 bases, the J end by 6 bases, with 20 bases between. CDR1 and CDR2 from the germline V gene are MDHEN and SYDVKM. This CDR3 has 16 amino acids. This receptor was obtained from a woman aged 45-65 years in good health. The chain employs TRBV28 and TRBJ1-4; weak D call: TRBD1 (6 bases). The specimen sequenced was blood. The CDR3 loop is CASSPHPGAGDEKLFF. The CDR3 DNA reads TGTGCCAGCAGCCCTCACCCAGGGGCAGGTGATGAAAAACTGTTTTTT.